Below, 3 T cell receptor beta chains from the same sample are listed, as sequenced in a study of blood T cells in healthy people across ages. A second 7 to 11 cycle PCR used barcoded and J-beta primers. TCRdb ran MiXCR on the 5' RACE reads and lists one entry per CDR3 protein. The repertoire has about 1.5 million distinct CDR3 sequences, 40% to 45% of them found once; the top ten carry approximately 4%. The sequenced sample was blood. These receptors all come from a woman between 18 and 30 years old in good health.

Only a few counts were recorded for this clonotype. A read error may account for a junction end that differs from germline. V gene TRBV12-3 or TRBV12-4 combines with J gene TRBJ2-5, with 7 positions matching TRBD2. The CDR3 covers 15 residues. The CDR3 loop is CAGSTGAGVYETQYF. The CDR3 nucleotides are TGTGCCGGCAGTACCGGGGCGGGAGTATATGAGACCCAGTACTTC.

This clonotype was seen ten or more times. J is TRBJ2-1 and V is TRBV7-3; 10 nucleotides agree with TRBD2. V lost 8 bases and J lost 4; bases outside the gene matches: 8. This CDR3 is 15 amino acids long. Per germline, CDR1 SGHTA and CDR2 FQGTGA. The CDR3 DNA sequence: TGTGCCAGCTCGCCCGGACTAGCGGTTTACAATGAGCAGTTCTTC. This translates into CASSPGLAVYNEQFF.

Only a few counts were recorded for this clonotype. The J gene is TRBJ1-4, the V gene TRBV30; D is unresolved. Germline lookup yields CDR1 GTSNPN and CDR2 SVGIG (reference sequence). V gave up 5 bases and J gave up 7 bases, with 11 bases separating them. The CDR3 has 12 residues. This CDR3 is CAWLSPGEKLFF. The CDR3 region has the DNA TGTGCCTGGTTGTCCCCCGGTGAAAAACTGTTTTTT.